This T cell receptor beta chain was captured by sequencing in a study of shared clonotypes between healthy human individuals. Overall study context: Plates per donor: three CD4 naive, three CD4 memory, two CD8 naive, one CD8 memory.

Concerning this clone: Its matching antigen is unknown.

Overall study findings and caveats: With a few donors compared, around 5.4% of naive CD4 clonotypes were shared.

Participating donors were healthy, HIV-negative adults free of recent acute infections or vaccinations. Germline V gene sequence: CDR1 GTSNPN, CDR2 SVGIG (reference sequence). The CDR3 runs 12 residues. The study ran the assay at deep level. Method: immunoSEQ multiplex PCR; TCRdb's copy keeps in-frame clones and lacks some. The sample contains around 1,100,000 clones, approximately 75% of which appear only once. The chain carries TRBV30 and TRBJ1-5; D gene ambiguous. The last part of the DNA fits TRBJ2-3 better; the J call may be wrong. This TCR came from a man aged 18 to 29 in good health. Some clones in this sample may be carry-over from other donors' samples. The sample was memory CD4+ T cells from PBMCs. Stated subset: CD45RA-negative fraction. The CDR3 spells CAWSVNHQPQYF. In DNA, the CDR3 is TGTGCCTGGAGTGTAAATCATCAGCCCCAGTATTTT.